This TCR beta chain was obtained from a study of regulatory T cells in long-lasting Graves disease. Whole-study context: For under 3 months, newly diagnosed Graves' patients had been taking antithyroid drugs.

Both iRepertoire HTBI primers and Arm-PCR of CDR3 regions were used to build the TCR beta libraries. Each CDR3 protein gets one entry after TCRdb re-called the multiplex PCR reads with MiXCR. The table lists roughly 560,000 distinct CDR3 sequences, more than 10% of them singletons. Specified time point: newly diagnosed GD, antithyroid drugs for less than 3 months. There was RNA extracted from PBMCs, and the TCR library was made from it. Trimming removed 3 bases from V and 4 bases from J, with 17 bases in between. Germline loops: CDR1 SGDLS, CDR2 YYNGEE. The length of the CDR3 is 16 residues. The same sample was also studied in work on T cells in Graves' hyperthyroidism and ophthalmopathy. That publication notes: Clonotypes that were expanded in thyroid above 0.001 mostly appeared in blood too.

This TCR came from a woman aged 25 to 39 with Graves disease. The sample consisted of peripheral blood mononuclear cells (PBMCs), taken at new diagnosis, from a patient treated with antithyroid drugs. The chain links TRBV9 to TRBJ2-1; D ambiguous. The CDR3 sequence: CASSADFGGFYNEQFF. The CDR3 DNA follows: TGTGCCAGCAGCGCCGATTTCGGCGGCTTTTACAATGAGCAGTTCTTC.